These 13 T cell receptor beta chains were sequenced from one sample in a study of T cells in Graves' hyperthyroidism and ophthalmopathy (dated by TCRdb to about 2019). Library construction relied on multiplex PCR. Sequenced using an Illumina HiSeq 2000. Amplification of TCR beta CDR3 regions was carried out from RNA transcripts. For the first round of RT-PCR on the TCR CDR3, the HTBI primer set was used together with the Qiagen OneStep RT-PCR kit. TCRdb handled the public reads itself, with Q25 trimming in fastp and clone calling in MiXCR, and kept productive beta chains. Rows merge per CDR3 protein into single entries with the most common DNA and genes. The sample yields about 300,000 distinct CDR3 sequences; roughly a fifth were counted once. The top ten constitute just under 40% of the sample. What was sequenced was blood. The origin of the receptors is a man aged 50 or older with Graves' ophthalmopathy.

The chain is built from TRBV7-2 and TRBJ1-1, with 8 bases lining up with TRBD1. Germline trimming cut 4 bases from V and 10 bases from J; bases unmatched to any gene: 14. The CDR3 runs to 15 residues. Germline CDR1 and CDR2: SGHTA and FQGNSA. The CDR3 DNA reads TGTGCCAGCAGCTCGCTAAAACCGGGACAGGATGCAGCTTTCTTT. It codes for CASSSLKPGQDAAFF.

This clonotype came up many times. CDR3: CASSPGQSLNTEAFF. The CDR3, as DNA: TGTGCCAGCTCACCCGGACAGAGCTTGAACACTGAAGCTTTCTTT. The chain uses TRBV18 and TRBJ1-1, with TRBD1 as a possible D gene (6 bases). Germline CDR1 is KGHSH and CDR2 is LQKENI. This CDR3 spans 15 amino acids. Trimming cost V 3 bases and J 0 bases, with 11 bases left between them. The variable domain in full, with the rest retrieved from reference TRBV18 and TRBJ1-1, is NAGVMQNPRHLVRRRGQEARLRCSPMKGHSHVYWYRQLPEEGLKFMVYLQKENIIDESGMPKERFSAEFPKEGPSILRIQQVVRGDSAAYFCASSPGQSLNTEAFFGQGTRLTVV.

This clonotype showed up many times. This chain links TRBV24-1 with TRBJ2-3; D is possibly TRBD2 (6 bases). This CDR3 has 18 residues. CDR1 and CDR2 from the germline V gene are KGHDR and SFDVKD. V was shortened by 0 bases and J by 8 bases, with 23 bases between the two germline ends. The CDR3, as DNA: TGTGCCACCAGTGATTTGGGGACGGGACTGGACCTTTTGGGTACGCAGTATTTT. Protein product: CATSDLGTGLDLLGTQYF.

This clonotype was found many times. CDR3 amino acids: CASTPGGRAGEQFF. The DNA for the CDR3 is TGTGCCAGCACCCCGGGCGGGAGGGCCGGTGAGCAGTTCTTC. V is TRBV28 and J is TRBJ2-1, with 9 positions matching TRBD2. The junction had 10 bases not matched to a gene; V was cut back by 7 bases and J by 9 bases. This CDR3 is 14 amino acids long. From germline, CDR1 is MDHEN and CDR2 SYDVKM.

This clonotype was seen a handful of times. The chain couples TRBV7-3 to TRBJ2-1; D is unresolved. Deletions cut 5 bases from V and 5 bases from J, with 19 bases between. CDR3 length: 16 amino acids. Germline loops: CDR1 SGHTA, CDR2 FQGTGA. The DNA for the CDR3 is TGTGCCAGCAGCGCCTCGAACCAACCATCGAACAATGAGCAGTTCTTC. Encoded protein: CASSASNQPSNNEQFF.

The CDR3 here is CASSGFTGGELFF. In DNA, the CDR3 is TGTGCCAGCTCTGGGTTTACTGGGGGGGAGCTGTTTTTT. The V gene is TRBV6-1, the J gene TRBJ2-2; the D is unclear. Germline values: CDR1 MNHNS, CDR2 SASEGT. V was cut by 8 bases and J by 8 bases, with 15 bases left in between. There are 13 residues in the CDR3.

The V call is TRBV5-4, the J call TRBJ2-1; weak D call: TRBD2 (7 bases). CDR3 length equals 14 residues. The V gene lost 4 bases and the J gene lost 10 bases, with 18 bases spanning the gap. CDR1 is SGHNT and CDR2 is YYREEE in the germline V gene (reference sequence). DNA of the CDR3: TGTGCCAGCAGCCCCCCGGCGGGGGCAAGGGAGCAGTTCTTC. Protein sequence: CASSPPAGAREQFF.

This clonotype was counted only a few times. V usage is TRBV30 and J usage is TRBJ2-2; D remains ambiguous. Deletions cut 4 bases from V and 0 bases from J, with 12 bases between. Germline V gene data show CDR1 as GTSNPN and CDR2 as SVGIG (reference sequence). This CDR3 is built from 15 residues. The CDR3 here is CAWTATAANTGELFF. DNA of the CDR3: TGTGCCTGGACGGCGACGGCAGCGAACACCGGGGAGCTGTTTTTT.

The chain links TRBV9 to TRBJ2-5; D is ambiguous. Trimming pared 5 bases from V and 4 bases from J, leaving 15 bases between. Germline-derived CDR1 and CDR2 are SGDLS and YYNGEE. This CDR3 comprises 14 residues. The CDR3 here is CASSPDDSTETQYF. The CDR3 coding sequence is TGTGCCAGCAGTCCAGATGATAGCACAGAGACCCAGTACTTC. Filled out from reference TRBV9 and TRBJ2-5, the complete variable domain reads DSGVTQTPKHLITATGQRVTLRCSPRSGDLSVYWYQQSLDQGLQFLIQYYNGEERAKGNILERFSAQQFPDLHSELNLSSLELGDSALYFCASSPDDSTETQYFGPGTRLLVL.

This clonotype was seen a few times. This sequence joins TRBV6-2 or TRBV6-3 and TRBJ2-5; 9 bases align to TRBD2. Per the germline V gene, CDR1 is MNHEY and CDR2 is SVGEGT. The CDR3 contains 16 residues. Unmatched junction bases numbered 13, after V lost 8 bases and J lost 3 bases. DNA of the CDR3: TGTGCCAGCGAGACCTCCGGGACTAGCCCTAAAGAGACCCAGTACTTC. It yields the protein CASETSGTSPKETQYF.

This clonotype was recorded many times. The genes are TRBV20-1 and TRBJ1-2; 7 nucleotides match TRBD1. Germline V gives CDR1 DFQATT, CDR2 SNEGSKA (reference sequence). The CDR3 contains 12 residues. V dropped 6 bases and J dropped 5; count of bases not matched to a gene: 6. The CDR3 nucleotides read TGCAGTGCAAGATCCAGGGGGTATGGCTACACCTTC. This codes for CSARSRGYGYTF.

The chain joins TRBV10-1 to TRBJ2-2; 9 bases map to TRBD2. Trimming removed 0 bases from V and 3 bases from J; junction bases left unmatched: 2. From germline, CDR1 is WNHNN and CDR2 SYGVQD (reference sequence). CDR3 size: 16 residues. The CDR3 region is CASSESGTSYTGELFF. The CDR3 DNA reads TGCGCCAGCAGTGAGTCGGGGACTAGCTACACCGGGGAGCTGTTTTTT.

This clonotype has just a few counts. V usage is TRBV2 and J usage is TRBJ2-5; TRBD1 matches 8 bases. CDR1 is SNHLY, CDR2 FYNNEI, per germline. The CDR3 is made up of 14 amino acids. The V gene end was trimmed by 4 bases and the J gene end by 2 bases; junction bases not matched to a gene: 3. Written as DNA, the CDR3 is TGTGCCAGCAGTGCAGACAGGGGTCAAGAGACCCAGTACTTC. As protein: CASSADRGQETQYF.